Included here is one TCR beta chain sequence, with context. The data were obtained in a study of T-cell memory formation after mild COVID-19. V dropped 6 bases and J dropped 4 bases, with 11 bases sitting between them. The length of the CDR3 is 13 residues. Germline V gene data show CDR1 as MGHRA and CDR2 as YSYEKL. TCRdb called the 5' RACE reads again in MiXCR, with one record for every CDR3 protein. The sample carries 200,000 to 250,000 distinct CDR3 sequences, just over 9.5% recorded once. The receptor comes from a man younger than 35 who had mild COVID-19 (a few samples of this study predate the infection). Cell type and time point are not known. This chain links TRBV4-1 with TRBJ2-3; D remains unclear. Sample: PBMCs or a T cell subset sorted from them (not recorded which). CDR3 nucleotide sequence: TGCGCCAGCAGGCCGACCCAATCAGATACGCAGTATTTT. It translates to CASRPTQSDTQYF.